This TCR beta chain appears in the sequencing data of a study of response to subunit inactivated influenza vaccine. MiXCR, run by TCRdb on the RT-PCR reads, gives a single entry per CDR3 protein. Of approximately 170,000 distinct CDR3 sequences listed, roughly 12% are singletons. This clonotype was recorded a few times. The CDR3 is 15 amino acids. Per germline, CDR1 SEHNR and CDR2 FQNEAQ (reference sequence). V dropped 5 bases and J dropped 5 bases, with 17 bases sitting between them. This sample was shared with a second study, whose subject was T cells expressing NK-cell markers. That source adds: It was by 5'RACE template switching with UMIs that TCR beta cDNA was made. Sequencing covered eight donors, seven HCMV-seropositive and one seronegative. Anti-gamma-delta TCR antibody use in several experiments restricted sorting to alpha-beta TCR T cells. It remained uncertain whether the expanded NKG2C+ T cell clones were specific for HCMV antigens.

The sample in question was CD8+ T cells sorted from PBMCs, obtained about 12 days after vaccination. The receptor was derived from a man aged 50 to 60 who received an inactivated influenza vaccine. The chain links TRBV7-9 to TRBJ2-3; D may be TRBD1 (6 bases). The CDR3 region is CASSAPTGYVDTQYF. DNA for the CDR3: TGTGCCAGCAGCGCCCCGACAGGTTACGTAGATACGCAGTATTTT.